What follows describes a single T cell receptor beta chain. The specificity of this receptor is unknown. There are no base qualities to consult, and no much larger clone falls within one base. Using the deep immunoSEQ assay, multiplex PCR amplified TCR CDR3 regions from genomic DNA. For each cell subset, the extracted genomic DNA was distributed evenly across all wells of several immunoSEQ 96-well plates, and each plate served as one replicate. For sorted subsets, around 0.2 ug genomic DNA, equal to about 30,000 T cell genomes, was loaded into each replicate PCR. Purified libraries were measured with a Qubit 3.0 fluorometer, size-checked on a Bioanalyzer 2100, and measured again with the KAPA Library Quantification kit. Every immunoSEQ 96-well plate was sequenced on a separate single-read 150-cycle Illumina NextSeq 550 flow cell. In the paper's pipeline: Because the immunoSEQ output held only junctional sequences and lacked quality scores, the filtering could not match the filtering applied to full-length reads. Sequences were annotated with PyIR, a Python wrapper for IgBLAST v1.9, and V/J genes and CDR3 were assigned using IMGT germline references. Any read was removed if the V/J assignment was weak (E-value above 1e-6), the CDR3 was missing, or the read contained stop codons, out-of-frame junctions, or ambiguous translated residues. V3J clonotypes were defined as sequences sharing an identical inferred V gene, J gene, and CDR3 amino acid sequence. Percentage overlap between repertoires was calculated by dividing the number of shared unique clonotypes by the size of the smaller repertoire. RTK rarefaction, the Chao1 estimator, and Recon v2.1 estimates of unobserved clonotypes were used to assess repertoire richness. Generation probabilities were computed with OLGA for all TCRbeta clonotypes obtained by the gDNA method from several donors. Here the immuneACCESS table is served through TCRdb, limited to in-frame sequences with V and J called. Missing clones are a known gap in these copies; in checked studies unresolved V genes cover under half, and the rest lacks a known reason. V and J calls plus clone size are reproduced from that table; the DNA served to infer D and trimming. This sample holds some 2,500,000 clones; approximately 93% were observed only once. The leading ten clones occupy roughly 0.39% of the sample.

The CDR3 measures 14 amino acids from cysteine to phenylalanine. The CDR3 DNA has 42 bases and is translated from base 1. V was cut back by 7 bases and J by 4 bases, leaving a gap of 16 bases between them. According to the germline V gene, CDR1 reads MNHEY and CDR2 reads SVGAGI. Healthy HIV-negative adults with no recently reported acute infections or vaccinations were included as donors. Only Caucasian adults living in Nashville, Tennessee, USA were represented among the donors. CD4+ T cells were enriched by magnetic negative selection; naive cells were then positively selected on CD45RA, and the negative fraction formed the memory subset. Blood was collected by leukapheresis, and PBMCs were isolated by Ficoll-Histopaque density gradient centrifugation and then cryopreserved in liquid nitrogen vapor phase. Analytical flow cytometry was used to check the purity and quantity of every magnetically sorted T cell population. Genomic DNA was isolated from every sorted fraction and measured by UV absorbance on a Nanodrop 2000c.

These data belong to a study of shared clonotypes between healthy human individuals (dated by TCRdb to 2020 to 2022). The study in broad terms: Three men and a couple of women, aged 18 to 49 years, made up the cohort. To estimate repertoire size and how much clonotype sharing occurs between individuals, the study deeply sequenced the blood TCR repertoires of five healthy adults. To increase sequencing depth and limit assay-specific biases, different laboratories used diverse techniques to prepare libraries and sequence TCR repertoires. For each donor, CD4 naive and CD4 memory were each given three plates, CD8 naive was given two plates, and CD8 memory was given one plate. Leukapheresis yielded between about 0.94 and 8.9 billion PBMCs per donor. Points the paper makes about the study in general: Pairwise subsampling led to the expectation that sequencing depth would affect the degree of clonotype sharing among donors. Higher generation probabilities were observed for clonotypes shared by all four sorted-subset donors than for non-shared clonotypes. Only blood was sampled, and tissue TCR repertoires likely differ from those in blood. About 5% of naive CD4, 3% to 3.5% of naive CD8, 2.3% of memory CD4, and approximately 0.4% of memory CD8 clonotypes were shared across several donors. Estimated clonotype richness was generally larger for naive than for memory subsets. Because the study included a small number of donors, the genetic and exposure-history diversity represented was limited. Even with the large sequencing depth, rarefaction of the sorted-subset datasets indicated that sequencing was incomplete.

Specimen: naive CD4+ T cells from PBMCs. This specimen's cell subset or site label, per the study, means: CD45RA+ positively selected. The chain is made from TRBV6-5 and TRBJ1-1; the D gene is perhaps TRBD1, from 6 matching bases. The receptor was isolated from a man aged 18 to 29 in good health. Some clones in this sample may be carry-over from other donors' samples. This receptor has the CDR3 CASTPGHRGTEAFF. Here is the DNA: TGTGCCAGCACCCCGGGACATAGAGGCACTGAAGCTTTCTTT.